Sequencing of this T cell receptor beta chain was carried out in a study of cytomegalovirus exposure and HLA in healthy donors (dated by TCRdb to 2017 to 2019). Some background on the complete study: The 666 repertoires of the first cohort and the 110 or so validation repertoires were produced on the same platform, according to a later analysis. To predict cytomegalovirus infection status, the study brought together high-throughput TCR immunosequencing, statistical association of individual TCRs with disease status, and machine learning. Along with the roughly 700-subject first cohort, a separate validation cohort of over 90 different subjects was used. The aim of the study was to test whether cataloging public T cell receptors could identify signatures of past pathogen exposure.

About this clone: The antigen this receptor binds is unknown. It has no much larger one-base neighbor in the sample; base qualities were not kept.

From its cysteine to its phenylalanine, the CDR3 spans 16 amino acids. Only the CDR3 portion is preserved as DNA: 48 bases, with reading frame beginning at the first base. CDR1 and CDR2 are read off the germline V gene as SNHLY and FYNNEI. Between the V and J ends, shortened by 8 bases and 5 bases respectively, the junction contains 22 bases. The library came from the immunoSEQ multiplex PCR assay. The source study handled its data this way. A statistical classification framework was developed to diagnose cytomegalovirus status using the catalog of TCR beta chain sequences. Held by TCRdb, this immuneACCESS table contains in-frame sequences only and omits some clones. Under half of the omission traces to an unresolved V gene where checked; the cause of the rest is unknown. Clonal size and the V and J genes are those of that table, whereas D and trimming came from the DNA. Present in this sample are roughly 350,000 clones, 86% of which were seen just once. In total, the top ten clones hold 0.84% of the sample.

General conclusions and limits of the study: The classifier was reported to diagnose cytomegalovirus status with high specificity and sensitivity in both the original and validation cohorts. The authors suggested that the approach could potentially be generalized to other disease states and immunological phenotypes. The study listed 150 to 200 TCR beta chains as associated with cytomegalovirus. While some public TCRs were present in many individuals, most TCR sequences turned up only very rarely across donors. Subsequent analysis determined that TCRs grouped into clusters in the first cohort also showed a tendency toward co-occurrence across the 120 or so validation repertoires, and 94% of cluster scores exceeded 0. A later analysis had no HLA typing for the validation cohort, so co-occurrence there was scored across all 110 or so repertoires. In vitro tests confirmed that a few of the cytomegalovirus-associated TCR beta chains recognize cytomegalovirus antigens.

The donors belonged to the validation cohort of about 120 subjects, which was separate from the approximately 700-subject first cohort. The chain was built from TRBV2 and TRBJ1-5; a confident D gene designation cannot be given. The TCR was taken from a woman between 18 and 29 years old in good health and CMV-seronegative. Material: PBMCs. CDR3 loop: CASGVMVQLLDQPQHF. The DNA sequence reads TGTGCCAGCGGAGTGATGGTCCAGCTGCTGGATCAGCCCCAGCATTTT.